Below, 18 T cell receptor beta chains from the same sample are listed, as sequenced in a study of cytomegalovirus exposure and HLA in healthy donors. With 60 Vbeta and 13 Jbeta primers, the PCR was carried out. Sequencing was performed with immunoSEQ multiplex PCR; in TCRdb, only in-frame clones are kept and a portion is missing. The profile shows about 70,000 clones, around four fifths of them singletons. The sequencing input was PBMCs. These TCRs come from a girl between 10 and 17 years old in good health and CMV-seropositive.

The J gene is TRBJ1-1, the V gene TRBV18; D is unclear. Per the germline V gene, CDR1 is KGHSH and CDR2 is LQKENI. V gave up 2 bases and J gave up 1 base, with 5 bases separating them. This CDR3 has 13 residues. The CDR3 bases are TGTGCCAGCTCACCAAGAGGGAACACTGAAGCTTTCTTT. It yields the protein CASSPRGNTEAFF. The complete variable domain, with remaining parts taken from reference TRBV18 and TRBJ1-1, reads NAGVMQNPRHLVRRRGQEARLRCSPMKGHSHVYWYRQLPEEGLKFMVYLQKENIIDESGMPKERFSAEFPKEGPSILRIQQVVRGDSAAYFCASSPRGNTEAFFGQGTRLTVV.

J is TRBJ2-7 and V is TRBV25-1; 10 bases agree with TRBD1. Losses at the gene ends were 3 bases for V and 1 base for J; bases not matched to a gene: 12. The CDR3 loop spans 18 amino acids. CDR1 and CDR2 (germline): MGHDK, SYGVNS. DNA of the CDR3: TGTGCCAGCAGTGACGGGGGGGGGACAGGGGTGATTTCCTACGAGCAGTACTTC. Translated: CASSDGGGTGVISYEQYF.

This sequence joins TRBV7-9 and TRBJ2-7; 7 bases align to TRBD2. This CDR3 has 14 amino acids. Germline values: CDR1 SEHNR, CDR2 FQNEAQ (reference sequence). V dropped 5 bases and J dropped 5; count of bases not matched to a gene: 9. The CDR3 DNA reads TGTGCCAGCAGCAAGCGGGGTTCCGGGGACGAGCAGTACTTC. Protein sequence: CASSKRGSGDEQYF.

The genes are TRBV5-1 and TRBJ2-4, with D perhaps TRBD1 (7 bases). From germline, CDR1 is SGHRS and CDR2 YFSETQ. The CDR3 is 14 residues long. With 7 bases removed from V and 8 bases from J, the gap between germline ends came to 19 bases. CDR3 sequence reads: CASSRGERVDIQYF. DNA for the CDR3: TGCGCCAGCTCCAGGGGGGAGCGCGTGGACATTCAGTACTTC. Supplemented by reference TRBV5-1 and TRBJ2-4, the full variable domain reads KAGVTQTPRYLIKTRGQQVTLSCSPISGHRSVSWYQQTPGQGLQFLFEYFSETQRNKGNFPGRFSGRQFSNSRSEMNVSTLELGDSALYLCASSRGERVDIQYFGAGTRLSVL.

The chain joins TRBV10-1 to TRBJ1-1; D ambiguous. CDR3 size: 10 residues. The V gene lost 11 bases and the J gene lost 5 bases, with 9 bases spanning the gap. CDR1 is WNHNN and CDR2 is SYGVQD in the germline V gene (reference sequence). CDR3 sequence reads: CAGGGTEAFF. DNA for the CDR3: TGCGCCGGAGGCGGGACTGAAGCTTTCTTT.

This clone was seen a handful of times. The chain uses TRBV6-5 and TRBJ1-3, with TRBD1 as a possible D gene (6 bases). Germline CDR1 reads MNHEY; CDR2 reads SVGAGI. This CDR3 region has 13 residues. V lost 8 bases and J 2 bases, leaving 10 bases between the germline ends. The CDR3 DNA sequence: TGTGCCAGCGTCAGGGGCCCTGGAAACACCATATATTTT. This translates into CASVRGPGNTIYF.

This chain connects TRBV30 to TRBJ1-1; 7 positions agree with TRBD1. The V segment lost 7 bases and the J segment 1 base; nucleotides outside the gene matches: 6. The germline gives CDR1 GTSNPN, CDR2 SVGIG (reference sequence). The CDR3 covers 13 residues. The CDR3 region is CALRRQGNTEAFF. In nucleotides, the CDR3 is TGTGCCTTGCGACGACAGGGGAACACTGAAGCTTTCTTT.

The chain joins TRBV30 to TRBJ1-1, with 9 bases aligning to TRBD1. Germline V gene data show CDR1 as GTSNPN and CDR2 as SVGIG (reference sequence). V gave up 4 bases and J gave up 5 bases; unmatched junction bases: 5. The CDR3 runs to 13 residues. CDR3: CAWTHGQGTEAFF. CDR3 nucleotides: TGTGCCTGGACCCATGGACAGGGGACTGAAGCTTTCTTT.

The chain combines TRBV20-1 with TRBJ1-4; D unresolved. Germline CDR1 reads DFQATT; CDR2 reads SNEGSKA (reference sequence). The CDR3 totals 11 residues. Trimming shortened V by 5 bases and J by 15 bases, and 16 bases separated the two germline ends. The CDR3 DNA follows: TGCAGTGCTCCCCGAGGAGACCGAGTGTTTTTT. It translates to CSAPRGDRVFF.

This clone was counted once. The chain recombines TRBV13 with TRBJ2-2; D might be TRBD1 (7 bases). The V gene lost 5 bases and the J gene lost 4 bases, with 11 bases spanning the gap. The CDR3 runs to 14 residues. Germline values: CDR1 PRHDT, CDR2 FYEKMQ (reference sequence). The CDR3 DNA reads as TGTGCCAGCAGCATGCAGGGGGGCACCGGGGAGCTGTTTTTT. Translated: CASSMQGGTGELFF.

This clone has a handful of counts. V and J are TRBV10-3 and TRBJ2-5; 10 bases line up with TRBD2. Germline V CDR1 and CDR2: ENHRY, SYGVKD. CDR3 size: 16 residues. V dropped 3 bases and J dropped 3; count of bases not matched to a gene: 7. This chain's CDR3 is CAISDLAGGIEETQYF. The CDR3 DNA is TGTGCCATCAGTGATTTAGCGGGGGGAATCGAAGAGACCCAGTACTTC.

V and J are TRBV28 and TRBJ2-1; tentatively, D is TRBD2 (5 bases). Trimming stripped 5 bases from V and 6 bases from J, with 17 bases between. CDR1 MDHEN and CDR2 SYDVKM come from the germline V gene. This CDR3 is 15 amino acids long. The CDR3 loop is CASSPTFRDVNEQFF. The CDR3 DNA reads TGTGCCAGCAGTCCGACATTCCGGGATGTCAATGAGCAGTTCTTC.

The chain couples TRBV6-5 to TRBJ1-3, with 9 nucleotides matching TRBD1. Losses at the gene ends were 6 bases for V and 2 bases for J; bases not matched to a gene: 5. The germline gives CDR1 MNHEY, CDR2 SVGAGI. This CDR3 has 15 amino acids. CDR3 sequence: CASSKDRGAGNTIYF. In DNA, the CDR3 is TGTGCCAGCAGCAAGGACAGGGGAGCTGGAAACACCATATATTTT.

The rearrangement joins TRBV28 to TRBJ2-7; the match to TRBD2 covers 13 bases. CDR3 length: 15 amino acids. Germline-derived CDR1 and CDR2 are MDHEN and SYDVKM. V shed 6 bases, J shed 6 bases, and the junction held 8 bases outside the gene matches. CDR3 DNA: TGTGCCAGCAGCCCAGGACTAGCGGGAGCCTTCGAGCAGTACTTC. This translates into CASSPGLAGAFEQYF.

This clone has only a few counts. The rearrangement uses TRBV28 and TRBJ1-5; TRBD1 matches at 8 bases. V lost 6 bases, J lost 2 bases, and 9 bases stayed unmatched. The CDR3 totals 16 residues. The germline V gene has CDR1 MDHEN and CDR2 SYDVKM. CDR3 amino acids: CASSRHSGGGNQPQHF. The CDR3 coding sequence is TGTGCCAGCAGCCGACATTCAGGGGGCGGCAATCAGCCCCAGCATTTT.

The chain combines TRBV10-3 with TRBJ1-1, with D possibly being TRBD1 (5 bases). Per the germline V gene, CDR1 is ENHRY and CDR2 is SYGVKD. This CDR3 comprises 12 residues. V dropped 4 bases and J dropped 7 bases, with 10 bases sitting between them. The CDR3 loop reads CAISGTSGEAFF. The CDR3 DNA follows: TGTGCCATCAGTGGGACAAGTGGTGAAGCTTTCTTT.

The chain uses TRBV4-2 and TRBJ2-3; a weak D match, TRBD2 (7 bases). CDR1 is LGHNA and CDR2 is YNFKEQ in the germline V gene. The CDR3 length is 16 residues. Trimming shortened V by 3 bases and J by 6 bases, and 19 bases separated the two germline ends. The CDR3 DNA reads as TGTGCCAGCAGCCAGGGAGGGACACCCGGAGAGGATACGCAGTATTTT. This translates into CASSQGGTPGEDTQYF.

The rearrangement links TRBV5-1 to TRBJ2-3, with TRBD2 identical over 7 bases. The germline V gene has CDR1 SGHRS and CDR2 YFSETQ. Trimming at V came to 3 bases and at J to 2 bases, leaving 3 bases not matched to a gene. The length of the CDR3 is 14 residues. CDR3 sequence (DNA): TGCGCCAGCAGCTCGGGGACTATCACAGATACGCAGTATTTT. Its protein product is CASSSGTITDTQYF.